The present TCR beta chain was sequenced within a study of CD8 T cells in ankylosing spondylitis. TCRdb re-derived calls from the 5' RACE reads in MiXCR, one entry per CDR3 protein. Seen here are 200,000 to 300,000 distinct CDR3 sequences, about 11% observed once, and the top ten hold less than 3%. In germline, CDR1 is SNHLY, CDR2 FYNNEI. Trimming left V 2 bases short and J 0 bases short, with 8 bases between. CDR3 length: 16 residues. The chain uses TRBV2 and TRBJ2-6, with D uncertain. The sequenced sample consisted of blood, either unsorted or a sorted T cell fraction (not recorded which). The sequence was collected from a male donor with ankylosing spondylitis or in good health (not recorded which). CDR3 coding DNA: TGTGCCAGCAGTGAATCTGAAGGCTCTGGGGCCAACGTCCTGACTTTC. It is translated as CASSESEGSGANVLTF. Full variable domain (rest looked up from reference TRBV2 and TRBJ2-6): EPEVTQTPSHQVTQMGQEVILRCVPISNHLYFYWYRQILGQKVEFLVSFYNNEISEKSEIFDDQFSVERPDGSNFTLKIRSTKLEDSAMYFCASSESEGSGANVLTFGAGSRLTVL.